This TCR beta chain was recorded in a study of CD8+ T cells in alopecia areata. Following extraction, RNA underwent reverse transcription to cDNA, which served as the sequencing template. Data came from immunoSEQ multiplex PCR; TCRdb stores just in-frame clones and leaves some out. The table shows 100,000 to 150,000 clones, with under 65% occurring only once. Treatment here: oral pan-JAK inhibitor, 5-10 mg twice daily. The study team obtained lesional scalp punch biopsies and peripheral blood from alopecia areata patients. The CDR3 length is 13 residues. CDR1 GTSNPN and CDR2 SVGIG come from the germline V gene (reference sequence). Trimming left V 3 bases short and J 3 bases short, with 6 bases between.

This chain uses TRBV30 with TRBJ2-6; D might be TRBD1 (5 bases). This specimen was CD4+ T cells sorted from blood, taken at week 4, from a patient treated with tofacitinib. The sequence derives from a human donor with alopecia areata. The CDR3 DNA sequence: TGTGCCTGGAGGGGGCTTGGGGCCAACGTCCTGACTTTC. This sequence encodes CAWRGLGANVLTF.